This T cell receptor (beta chain) was sequenced during a study of blood T cell repertoires in COVID-19. Background on the study: PBMCs, B-cell-depleted T cells, or T cells were the source of the cDNA or gDNA that made up the material.

Authors' methods: Estimated nucleated cell counts came from reference gene primer amplification. TCRdb keeps only in-frame clones here, not all; method: immunoSEQ multiplex PCR. Clonal size and the V and J genes are those of that table, whereas D and trimming came from the DNA. The table shows 40,000 to 60,000 clones, with roughly 88% occurring only once. The CDR3 has 15 residues. With V trimmed by 5 bases and J by 0 bases, 5 bases remained unmatched. The germline V gene has CDR1 SGHTA and CDR2 FQGNSA. Sequenced sample: peripheral blood. The receptor comes from a human donor in a cohort sampled during active COVID-19. V and J are TRBV7-2 and TRBJ1-2; 8 bases agree with TRBD1. CDR3 in DNA: TGTGCCAGCAGCCAGGACAGGGCAGCTAACTATGGCTACACCTTC. Translating gives CASSQDRAANYGYTF.